This T cell receptor (beta chain) was profiled in a study of persistence of HIV-infected CD4 T cells. This clone occurred once. The antigen remains undetermined. The immunoSEQ assay was version 4, run in survey mode. Method: immunoSEQ multiplex PCR; TCRdb's copy keeps in-frame clones and lacks some. The sample has about 40,000 clones, approximately 78% seen once; the top ten hold over 12%. Germline loops: CDR1 GTSNPN, CDR2 SVGIG (reference sequence). This CDR3 region has 13 residues. With 3 bases removed from V and 4 bases from J, the gap between germline ends came to 12 bases. Cells were stimulated with overlapping HIV-1 Gag 15-mer peptides. CD40L/CD69 double-negative CD45RO-high memory CD4+ T cells were collected.

This TCR was sampled from an adult man with HIV who was CMV-seropositive. This rearrangement joins TRBV30 to TRBJ1-1; D unclear. Specimen: CD4+ T cells sorted from PBMCs after approximately 19-hour stimulation, collected from a patient who received antiretroviral therapy. The CDR3 DNA reads TGTGCCTGGAGGGACGGCAAGAGCACTGAAGCTTTCTTT. Encoded protein: CAWRDGKSTEAFF.